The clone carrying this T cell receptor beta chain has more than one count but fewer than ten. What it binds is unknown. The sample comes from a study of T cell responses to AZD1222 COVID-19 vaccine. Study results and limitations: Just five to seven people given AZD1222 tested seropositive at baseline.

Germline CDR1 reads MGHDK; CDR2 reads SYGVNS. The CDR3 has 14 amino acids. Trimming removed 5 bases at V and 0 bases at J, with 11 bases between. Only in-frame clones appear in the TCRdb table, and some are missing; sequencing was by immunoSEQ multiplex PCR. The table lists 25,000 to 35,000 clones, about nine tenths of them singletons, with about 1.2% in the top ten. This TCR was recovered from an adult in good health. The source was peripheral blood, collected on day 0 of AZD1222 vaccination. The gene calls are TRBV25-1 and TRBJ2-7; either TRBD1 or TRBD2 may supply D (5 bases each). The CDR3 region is CASSSAGSSYEQYF. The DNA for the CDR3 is TGTGCCAGCAGTTCGGCAGGGAGCTCCTACGAGCAGTACTTC.